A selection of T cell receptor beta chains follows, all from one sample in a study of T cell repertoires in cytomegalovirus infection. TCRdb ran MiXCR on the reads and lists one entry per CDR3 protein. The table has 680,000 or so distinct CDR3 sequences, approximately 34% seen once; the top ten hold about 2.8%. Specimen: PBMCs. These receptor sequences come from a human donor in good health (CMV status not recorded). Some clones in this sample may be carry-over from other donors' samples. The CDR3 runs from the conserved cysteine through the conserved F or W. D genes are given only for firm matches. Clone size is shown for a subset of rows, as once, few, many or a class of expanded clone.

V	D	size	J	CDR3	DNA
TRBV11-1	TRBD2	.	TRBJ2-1	CASSPGRGWSYNEQFF	TGTGCCAGCAGCCCCGGGAGGGGGTGGTCCTACAATGAGCAGTTCTTC
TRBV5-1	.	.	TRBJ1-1	CASSGRVVSTEAFF	TGCGCCAGCAGCGGACGGGTAGTAAGCACTGAAGCTTTCTTT
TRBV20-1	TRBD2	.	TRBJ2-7	CSAGPPGAGFAEQYF	TGCAGTGCTGGCCCCCCCGGAGCGGGATTCGCCGAGCAGTACTTC
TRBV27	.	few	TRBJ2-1	CASTLGRDNEQFF	TGTGCCAGCACTCTGGGCCGAGACAATGAGCAGTTCTTC
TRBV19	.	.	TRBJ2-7	CASSIIAGSAYEQYF	TGTGCCAGTAGTATTATCGCAGGTTCGGCCTACGAGCAGTACTTC
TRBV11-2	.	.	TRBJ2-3	CASSLVLLDTQYF	TGTGCCAGCAGCTTAGTACTGCTAGATACGCAGTATTTT
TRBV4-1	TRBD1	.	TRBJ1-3	CASSAQQGTSGNTIYF	TGCGCCAGCAGCGCACAACAGGGGACGAGCGGAAACACCATATATTTT
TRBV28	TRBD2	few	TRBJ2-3	CASSVASGRGDTDTQYF	TGTGCCAGCAGTGTGGCTAGCGGGAGAGGAGACACAGATACGCAGTATTTT
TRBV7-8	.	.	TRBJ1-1	CASIKGGRGTEAFF	TGTGCCAGCATTAAGGGGGGGCGGGGAACTGAAGCTTTCTTT
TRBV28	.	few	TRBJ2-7	CASSLWAGEQYF	TGTGCCAGCAGTTTATGGGCGGGGGAGCAGTACTTC
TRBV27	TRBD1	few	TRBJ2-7	CASSPFVTGEGSEQYF	TGTGCCAGCAGTCCTTTCGTAACAGGGGAAGGGAGCGAGCAGTACTTC
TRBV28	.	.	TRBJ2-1	CAISFEPLSYNEQFF	TGTGCCATCAGTTTTGAGCCTCTCTCCTACAATGAGCAGTTCTTC
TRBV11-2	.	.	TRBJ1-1	CASSSRLSAGAKAFF	TGTGCCAGCAGCTCACGCCTAAGCGCGGGAGCCAAAGCTTTCTTT
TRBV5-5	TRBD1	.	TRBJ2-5	CASSIDRGLETQYF	TGTGCCAGCAGCATAGACAGGGGACTCGAGACCCAGTACTTC
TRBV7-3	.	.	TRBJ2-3	CASSFSETDTQYF	TGTGCCAGCAGCTTCTCGGAAACAGATACGCAGTATTTT
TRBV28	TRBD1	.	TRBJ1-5	CASSRDRAFYSNQPQHF	TGTGCCAGCAGCAGGGACAGGGCTTTCTATAGCAATCAGCCCCAGCATTTT
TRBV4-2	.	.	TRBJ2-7	CASSPAGTRDEQYF	TGTGCCAGCAGCCCAGCCGGGACAAGGGACGAGCAGTACTTC
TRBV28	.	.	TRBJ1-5	CASSAQVRILPQHF	TGTGCCAGCAGTGCTCAGGTCCGAATCCTGCCCCAGCATTTT
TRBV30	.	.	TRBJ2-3	CDCVGPDTQYF	TGTGACTGTGTAGGCCCAGATACGCAGTATTTT
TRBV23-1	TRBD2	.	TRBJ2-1	CASSQTRLADSSSSYNEQFF	TGCGCCAGCAGTCAAACCCGGCTAGCGGACTCTTCGAGCTCCTACAATGAGCAGTTCTTC
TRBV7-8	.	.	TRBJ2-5	CASHRTYMVETHYF	TGTGCCAGCCATAGGACCTACATGGTAGAGACCCATTACTTC
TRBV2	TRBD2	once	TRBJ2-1	CASSGGTSGRDEQFF	TGTGCCAGCAGTGGCGGGACTAGCGGGAGAGATGAGCAGTTCTTC
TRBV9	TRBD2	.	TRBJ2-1	CASSPGRGFYNEQFF	TGTGCCAGCAGCCCAGGGCGGGGGTTCTACAATGAGCAGTTCTTC
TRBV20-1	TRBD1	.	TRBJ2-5	CSSRAFATGGETQYF	TGCAGTTCTAGAGCCTTCGCGACAGGGGGGGAGACCCAGTACTTC
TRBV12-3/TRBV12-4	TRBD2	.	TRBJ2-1	CASRPLNPGLALPGSYNEQFF	TGTGCCAGCAGACCTTTAAACCCGGGACTAGCCTTACCGGGGTCCTACAATGAGCAGTTCTTC
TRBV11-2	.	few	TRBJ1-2	CASRLSSSQVPLYGYTF	TGTGCCAGCAGATTGTCATCTTCTCAGGTTCCCTTATATGGCTACACCTTC
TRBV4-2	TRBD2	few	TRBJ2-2	CASSPHGLAGDTGELFF	TGTGCCAGCAGCCCCCACGGACTAGCGGGAGACACCGGGGAGCTGTTTTTT
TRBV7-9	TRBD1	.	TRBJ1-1	CASSSKDRAREAFF	TGTGCCAGCAGCTCCAAGGACAGGGCCCGTGAAGCTTTCTTT
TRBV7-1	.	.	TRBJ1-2	CASESTSTADLNYGYTF	TGTGCCAGCGAATCTACGTCTACGGCGGATTTAAACTATGGCTACACCTTC
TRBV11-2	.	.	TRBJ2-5	CASSFPSGRAETQYF	TGTGCCAGCAGCTTCCCCTCGGGCAGGGCGGAGACCCAGTACTTC
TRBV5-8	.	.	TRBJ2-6	CASSLAIYRDSGANVLTF	TGTGCCAGCAGCTTGGCCATCTACAGGGACTCTGGGGCCAACGTCCTGACTTTC
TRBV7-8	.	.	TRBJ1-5	CASSLARDGQPQHF	TGTGCCAGCAGCTTAGCAAGGGACGGACAGCCCCAGCATTTT
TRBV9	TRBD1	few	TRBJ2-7	CASSAATGQGHYEQYF	TGTGCCAGCAGCGCCGCGACGGGACAGGGCCACTACGAGCAGTACTTC
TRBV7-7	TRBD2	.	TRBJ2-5	CASSRGTSGGAGPKTQYF	TGTGCTAGCAGCCGCGGGACTAGCGGGGGGGCCGGTCCAAAGACCCAGTACTTC
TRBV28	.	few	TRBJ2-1	CASQNSISYNEQFF	TGTGCCAGCCAAAACAGTATCTCCTACAATGAGCAGTTCTTC
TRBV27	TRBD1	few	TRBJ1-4	CASSFQGVGEKLFF	TGTGCCAGCAGTTTCCAGGGGGTTGGGGAAAAACTGTTTTTT
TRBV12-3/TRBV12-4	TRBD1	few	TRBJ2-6	CASSSAGTGPSGANVLTF	TGTGCCAGCAGTTCGGCCGGGACAGGGCCCTCTGGGGCCAACGTCCTGACTTTC
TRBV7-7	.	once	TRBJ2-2	CASRGGSTGGLFF	TGTGCTAGCAGGGGGGGATCCACCGGTGGGCTGTTTTTT
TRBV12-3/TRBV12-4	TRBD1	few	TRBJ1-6	CASSLEVGTGSSPLHF	TGTGCCAGCAGTTTAGAAGTCGGGACAGGGAGTTCACCCCTCCACTTT
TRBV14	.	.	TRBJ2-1	CASSLFKGLSYNEQFF	TGTGCCAGCAGCCTTTTCAAGGGGCTTTCCTACAATGAGCAGTTCTTC
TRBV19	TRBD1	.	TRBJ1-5	CASSIGQGVRDNQPQHF	TGTGCCAGTAGTATAGGACAGGGGGTACGAGACAATCAGCCCCAGCATTTT